Following are 32 T cell receptor beta chains from one sample sequenced in a study of response to subunit inactivated influenza vaccine. TCRdb re-derived calls from the RT-PCR reads in MiXCR, one entry per CDR3 protein. This table holds about 500,000 distinct CDR3 sequences, under 15% found once. This specimen consisted of PBMCs from blood, obtained 45 days after vaccination. The receptors derive from a man aged 45-65 years who received an inactivated influenza vaccine.

J is TRBJ2-2 and V is TRBV7-2; D is uncertain. CDR1 is SGHTA and CDR2 is FQGNSA in the germline V gene. The CDR3 spans 15 residues. Trimming shortened V by 1 base and J by 3 bases, and 9 bases separated the two germline ends. DNA of the CDR3: TGTGCCAGCAGCTTAGTAAGGCAGGACACCGGGGAGCTGTTTTTT. Protein: CASSLVRQDTGELFF.

The chain employs TRBV20-1 and TRBJ2-1; 9 nucleotides agree with TRBD2. Unmatched junction bases numbered 3, after V lost 3 bases and J lost 6 bases. Looked up from germline, CDR1 is DFQATT and CDR2 is SNEGSKA (reference sequence). This CDR3 comprises 13 residues. CDR3 in amino acids: CSARRGGFNEQFF. The CDR3 nucleotides are TGCAGTGCTAGGCGGGGGGGATTCAATGAGCAGTTCTTC.

This chain connects TRBV29-1 to TRBJ2-1; TRBD1 matches 7 bases. Germline CDR1 and CDR2: SQVTM and ANQGSEA. The CDR3 extends over 13 amino acids. This CDR3 reads CIVGQKLYNEQFF. The DNA for the CDR3 is TGCATCGTGGGACAGAAACTCTACAATGAGCAGTTCTTC.

The table lists this clonotype with a few counts. The rearrangement links TRBV4-1 to TRBJ2-7; 7 bases fit TRBD1. CDR1 MGHRA and CDR2 YSYEKL come from the germline V gene. V dropped 3 bases and J dropped 6; count of bases not matched to a gene: 5. CDR3 length: 13 amino acids. CDR3 nucleotide sequence: TGCGCCAGCAGCCAGTGGACAGGAGGCGAGCAGTACTTC. As protein: CASSQWTGGEQYF.

This clonotype was observed a handful of times. The chain uses TRBV7-2 and TRBJ2-5, with 7 positions matching TRBD2. The germline V gene encodes CDR1 SGHTA and CDR2 FQGNSA. V was pared by 5 bases and J by 4 bases, with 13 bases of the junction left unmatched. The CDR3 is 16 residues long. CDR3 coding DNA: TGTGCCAGCAGCCTAAAACGACTAGCCGGGACAGAGACCCAGTACTTC. Translation gives CASSLKRLAGTETQYF.

This clonotype was detected ten times or more. This chain links TRBV20-1 with TRBJ1-1, with D uncertain. The germline V and J ends were trimmed by 5 bases and 3 bases, with 13 bases remaining between them. CDR1 and CDR2 from the germline V gene are DFQATT and SNEGSKA (reference sequence). The CDR3 loop spans 13 amino acids. CDR3 DNA sequence: TGCAGTGCTTCCCCTAGACGAGACACTGAAGCTTTCTTT. As protein: CSASPRRDTEAFF.

V and J are TRBV5-5 and TRBJ2-5; the match to TRBD1 covers 9 bases. The germline V gene encodes CDR1 SGHKS and CDR2 YYEKEE (reference sequence). J gave up 5 bases and V 4 bases, and 3 bases lay outside the gene matches. The CDR3 is made up of 13 amino acids. The CDR3 here is CASSTGGAETQYF. In DNA form, the CDR3 reads TGTGCCAGCAGCACAGGGGGCGCTGAGACCCAGTACTTC.

The sample holds a few counts of this clonotype. This sequence joins TRBV6-1 and TRBJ2-1; maybe TRBD2 (6 bases). Germline CDR1 and CDR2: MNHNS and SASEGT. CDR3 length equals 15 residues. V lost 6 bases and J lost 6, with 18 bases in between. CDR3 nucleotides: TGTGCCAGCAGCAAAGGGCCGGGAGCAGGCAATGAGCAGTTCTTC. It translates to CASSKGPGAGNEQFF.

This clonotype is a singleton in its sample. The V gene is TRBV20-1, the J gene TRBJ2-5, with TRBD2 matching over 9 bases. The CDR3 has 14 amino acids. J gave up 2 bases and V 5 bases, and 6 bases lay outside the gene matches. The V gene's germline CDR1 is DFQATT and CDR2 SNEGSKA (reference sequence). The CDR3 loop reads CSARLAALQETQYF. Here the CDR3 DNA reads TGCAGTGCTCGACTAGCGGCCTTACAAGAGACCCAGTACTTC.

This CDR3 is CASSLTGGYYHEQYF. The CDR3 coding sequence is TGTGCCAGCAGCCTAACAGGGGGCTATTACCACGAGCAGTACTTC. The chain uses TRBV7-2 and TRBJ2-7, with TRBD1 identical over 9 bases. Germline loops: CDR1 SGHTA, CDR2 FQGNSA. V lost 5 bases, J lost 5 bases, and 10 bases stayed unmatched. CDR3 size: 15 residues.

This clonotype was found many times. The genes are TRBV11-2 and TRBJ2-3; 13 nucleotides line up with TRBD2. The V gene end was trimmed by 2 bases and the J gene end by 4 bases; junction bases not matched to a gene: 3. This CDR3 has 16 residues. Germline-derived CDR1 and CDR2 are SGHAT and FQNNGV. Here the CDR3 reads CASSLWTSGSSDTQYF. The CDR3 region has the DNA TGTGCCAGCAGCTTATGGACTAGCGGGAGTTCAGATACGCAGTATTTT.

The rearrangement uses TRBV7-9 and TRBJ2-7; no definite D call. The ends were cut back, 5 bases at V and 2 bases at J, with 13 bases in the middle. Germline lookup yields CDR1 SEHNR and CDR2 FQNEAQ (reference sequence). The CDR3 extends over 14 amino acids. The CDR3 spells CASSGGAEPYEQYF. The CDR3 DNA is TGTGCCAGCAGCGGTGGTGCAGAACCCTACGAGCAGTACTTC.

The chain recombines TRBV20-1 with TRBJ1-6; D possibly corresponds to TRBD1 (5 bases). Per germline, CDR1 DFQATT and CDR2 SNEGSKA (reference sequence). The CDR3 contains 15 residues. V dropped 1 base and J dropped 2 bases, with 9 bases sitting between them. The CDR3 DNA sequence: TGCAGTGCTAGAGTTCCAGGGCCCTATAATTCACCCCTCCACTTT. It encodes CSARVPGPYNSPLHF.

The chain links TRBV10-3 to TRBJ1-4; TRBD1 aligns across 11 bases. V was clipped by 0 bases and J by 7 bases; unmatched bases: 1. Germline V lookup: CDR1 ENHRY, CDR2 SYGVKD. The CDR3 runs 15 residues. The chain's CDR3 is CAISESGQGAEKLFF. CDR3 DNA sequence: TGTGCCATCAGTGAGTCTGGACAGGGGGCTGAAAAACTGTTTTTT.

This clonotype showed up many times. The chain is built from TRBV7-2 and TRBJ2-1; 9 bases agree with TRBD2. V lost 0 bases to trimming and J lost 8 bases; unmatched junction nucleotides: 5. The germline CDR1 and CDR2 sequences are SGHTA and FQGNSA. The CDR3 loop spans 15 amino acids. The CDR3 nucleotides read TGTGCCAGCAGCTTAGCAGGACTAGCGTTCCATGAGCAGTTCTTC. Protein: CASSLAGLAFHEQFF.

The chain recombines TRBV4-3 with TRBJ2-2, with 8 bases aligning to TRBD1. Germline CDR1 is LGHNA and CDR2 is YSLEER. The CDR3 has 16 residues. Trimming took 1 base from V and 3 from J; bases not matched to a gene: 4. DNA of the CDR3: TGCGCCAGCAGCCAAGGGACAGGGTCGTACACCGGGGAGCTGTTTTTT. Translation: CASSQGTGSYTGELFF.

This clonotype was counted between two and nine times. The chain recombines TRBV11-2 with TRBJ2-3; no definite D call. The V and J ends lost 5 bases and 0 bases respectively, with 21 bases between them. This CDR3 contains 18 residues. CDR1 SGHAT and CDR2 FQNNGV come from the germline V gene. The CDR3 reads CASSITLWAVSSTDTQYF. The CDR3 DNA follows: TGTGCCAGCAGCATAACCCTTTGGGCCGTCTCTAGCACAGATACGCAGTATTTT.

J is TRBJ1-6 and V is TRBV7-9; D might be TRBD1 (5 bases). The CDR3 totals 12 residues. Per germline, CDR1 SEHNR and CDR2 FQNEAQ (reference sequence). V was shortened by 7 bases and J by 9 bases, with 10 bases between the two germline ends. The CDR3 here is CASTAGLSPLHF. CDR3 nucleotide sequence: TGTGCCAGCACGGCAGGGCTTTCACCCCTCCACTTT.

This clonotype appeared a few times. J is TRBJ1-3 and V is TRBV4-1; D is unclear. This CDR3 is 14 amino acids long. CDR1 MGHRA and CDR2 YSYEKL come from the germline V gene. The V and J ends lost 0 bases and 6 bases respectively, with 9 bases between them. The CDR3 protein is CASSQESRQNTIYF. The DNA of the CDR3 is TGCGCCAGCAGCCAAGAAAGCCGGCAAAACACCATATATTTT.

The rearrangement links TRBV7-9 to TRBJ2-1; 7 positions agree with TRBD2. This CDR3 is 15 amino acids long. After removal of 2 bases from V and 5 bases from J, the junction contained 6 bases not matched to a gene. CDR1 is SEHNR, CDR2 FQNEAQ, per germline (reference sequence). The CDR3 DNA sequence: TGTGCCAGCAGCTTATCGGGGGGAGTAAACAATGAGCAGTTCTTC. Translated, it gives CASSLSGGVNNEQFF.

This clonotype was seen a few times. The rearrangement joins TRBV15 to TRBJ1-5; TRBD1 matches 8 bases. The CDR3 spans 15 residues. CDR1 and CDR2 (germline): LNHNV, YYDKDF (reference sequence). The trim removed 4 bases at V and 3 bases at J, leaving 5 bases unmatched. The CDR3 coding sequence is TGTGCCACCAGCAAAAAGACAGGGGCCAATCAGCCCCAGCATTTT. This gives the protein CATSKKTGANQPQHF.

The V call is TRBV4-2, the J call TRBJ2-1, with 10 bases aligning to TRBD2. V gave up 3 bases and J gave up 2 bases; unmatched junction bases: 4. CDR1 is LGHNA and CDR2 is YNFKEQ in the germline V gene. The CDR3 spans 16 residues. The CDR3 DNA reads TGTGCCAGCAGCCACCCGCTAGCGGGGGCCTACAATGAGCAGTTCTTC. Its protein product is CASSHPLAGAYNEQFF.

At least ten counts were recorded for this clonotype. The chain is built from TRBV6-1 and TRBJ1-2; the match to TRBD1 covers 10 bases. This CDR3 spans 13 amino acids. V shed 6 bases, J shed 2 bases, and the junction held 0 bases outside the gene matches. Germline-derived CDR1 and CDR2 are MNHNS and SASEGT. The CDR3 DNA reads TGTGCCAGCAGGACAGGGGGCAACTATGGCTACACCTTC. This codes for CASRTGGNYGYTF.

The V and J genes are TRBV20-1 and TRBJ2-5; D uncertain. Germline CDR1 reads DFQATT; CDR2 reads SNEGSKA (reference sequence). Trimming cost V 1 base and J 4 bases, with 16 bases left between them. The CDR3 loop spans 15 amino acids. This CDR3 is CSARGLGIGRETQYF. The CDR3 nucleotides are TGCAGTGCTAGAGGGCTGGGCATCGGGCGAGAGACCCAGTACTTC.

J is TRBJ2-3 and V is TRBV11-1; TRBD2 matches at 8 bases. Looked up from germline, CDR1 is SGHAT and CDR2 is FQDESV (reference sequence). The CDR3 totals 18 residues. V trimming: 3 bases; J trimming: 6 bases; junction bases outside the gene matches: 17. CDR3 sequence (DNA): TGTGCCAGCAGCTTGGGCGTCCGGCGGCTAGCGGGTGGGGATACGCAGTATTTT. It codes for CASSLGVRRLAGGDTQYF. The full variable domain, in which reference TRBV11-1 and TRBJ2-3 provide the parts outside the CDR3, is EAEVAQSPRYKITEKSQAVAFWCDPISGHATLYWYRQILGQGPELLVQFQDESVVDDSQLPKDRFSAERLKGVDSTLKIQPAELGDSAMYLCASSLGVRRLAGGDTQYFGPGTRLTVL.

This clonotype was seen more than once but under ten times. This chain uses TRBV18 with TRBJ2-7, with D perhaps TRBD1 (5 bases). The V and J ends lost 5 bases and 0 bases respectively, with 11 bases between them. In germline, CDR1 is KGHSH, CDR2 LQKENI. The CDR3 sequence is 14 residues long. The CDR3 region has the DNA TGTGCCAGCTCATGGGTAGGGGACTCCTACGAGCAGTACTTC. Protein: CASSWVGDSYEQYF.

In DNA, the CDR3 is TGTGCCAGCAGTTCGGGACAGGGGCACAGTGAAGCTTTCTTT. It is translated as CASSSGQGHSEAFF. The chain carries TRBV11-2 and TRBJ1-1; 10 nucleotides align to TRBD1. Germline V gene sequence: CDR1 SGHAT, CDR2 FQNNGV. The junction had 8 bases not matched to a gene; V was cut back by 6 bases and J by 7 bases. The CDR3 covers 14 residues. Using reference TRBV11-2 and TRBJ1-1 for the parts outside the CDR3, the full variable domain is EAGVAQSPRYKIIEKRQSVAFWCNPISGHATLYWYQQILGQGPKLLIQFQNNGVVDDSQLPKDRFSAERLKGVDSTLKIQPAKLEDSAVYLCASSSGQGHSEAFFGQGTRLTVV.

The V gene is TRBV7-2, the J gene TRBJ2-7, with TRBD1 matching 9 bases. V trimming: 1 base; J trimming: 7 bases; junction bases outside the gene matches: 5. There are 14 residues in the CDR3. Germline V CDR1 and CDR2: SGHTA, FQGNSA. CDR3 loop: CASSLGDRVWEQYF. The CDR3 region has the DNA TGTGCCAGCAGCTTAGGGGACAGGGTGTGGGAGCAGTACTTC. Together with reference TRBV7-2 and TRBJ2-7, the CDR3 gives the full variable domain: GAGVSQSPSNKVTEKGKDVELRCDPISGHTALYWYRQSLGQGLEFLIYFQGNSAPDKSGLPSDRFSAERTGGSVSTLTIQRTQQEDSAVYLCASSLGDRVWEQYFGPGTRLTVT.

This clonotype came up many times. The chain uses TRBV20-1 and TRBJ1-1; D is uncertain. In germline, CDR1 is DFQATT, CDR2 SNEGSKA (reference sequence). The CDR3 loop spans 17 amino acids. V lost 4 bases and J 10 bases, leaving 31 bases between the germline ends. The CDR3 loop is CSATTRGNGRAGPAAFF. CDR3 DNA: TGCAGTGCTACGACTCGAGGTAATGGACGGGCAGGTCCAGCAGCTTTCTTT.

This sequence joins TRBV9 and TRBJ2-1; D is tentatively TRBD1 or TRBD2 (5 bases each). Germline CDR1 and CDR2: SGDLS and YYNGEE. This CDR3 contains 12 residues. V lost 3 bases and J lost 10, with 11 bases in between. CDR3 region: CASSAGTPEQFF. The CDR3 region has the DNA TGTGCCAGCAGCGCCGGGACCCCGGAGCAGTTCTTC.

This clonotype was found many times. The chain joins TRBV28 to TRBJ2-4, with 8 positions matching TRBD2. Germline lookup yields CDR1 MDHEN and CDR2 SYDVKM. The trim removed 10 bases at V and 0 bases at J, leaving 14 bases unmatched. This CDR3 has 17 amino acids. The CDR3: CATTKREYGKAKNIQYF. CDR3 in DNA: TGTGCCACCACTAAGCGGGAGTACGGAAAAGCCAAAAACATTCAGTACTTC.

This chain links TRBV5-6 with TRBJ2-1; TRBD2 agrees at 14 bases. Germline V gene data show CDR1 as SGHDT and CDR2 as YYEEEE. The CDR3 totals 17 residues. V was clipped by 4 bases and J by 8 bases; unmatched bases: 11. The CDR3 DNA follows: TGTGCCAGCAGCCTACGACTAGCGGGAGGGCCTAGGGATGAGCAGTTCTTC. Translating it yields CASSLRLAGGPRDEQFF.